The sequence of this T cell receptor (beta chain) was determined in a study of Ad26.COV2.S vaccination and SARS-CoV-2 variants. The study, taken as a whole, reports: Individuals receiving vaccine had higher spike-specific TCR breadth than placebo recipients did.

Method: immunoSEQ multiplex PCR; TCRdb's copy keeps in-frame clones and lacks some. The sample yields under 500,000 clones, over 80% seen once. Treatment of the sample: around 19 received Ad26.COV2.S at low or high dose, single or two shots; about 5 received placebo; per-sample allocation not given. Repertoires come from day 63 after the first vaccine or placebo injection. What was given as vaccine was an Ad26 vector encoding Wuhan-strain SARS-CoV-2 spike. Looked up from germline, CDR1 is SGHDT and CDR2 is YYEEEE. The CDR3 loop spans 16 amino acids. The V end was cut by 4 bases, the J end by 1 base, with 18 bases between. A word on this clone: Its target is not known.

V gene TRBV5-6 combines with J gene TRBJ2-7, with D perhaps TRBD2 (6 bases). This specimen consisted of peripheral blood, obtained in a trial of Ad26.COV2.S vaccine versus placebo. The receptor was derived from a person between 18 and 65 years old who received the Ad26.COV2.S COVID-19 vaccine or a placebo. CDR3 protein: CASSRDSGSTSYEQYF. Written as DNA, the CDR3 is TGTGCCAGCAGCAGGGACTCCGGGAGTACTTCCTACGAGCAGTACTTC. Supplemented by reference TRBV5-6 and TRBJ2-7, the full variable domain reads DAGVTQSPTHLIKTRGQQVTLRCSPKSGHDTVSWYQQALGQGPQFIFQYYEEEERQRGNFPDRFSGHQFPNYSSELNVNALLLGDSALYLCASSRDSGSTSYEQYFGPGTRLTVT.